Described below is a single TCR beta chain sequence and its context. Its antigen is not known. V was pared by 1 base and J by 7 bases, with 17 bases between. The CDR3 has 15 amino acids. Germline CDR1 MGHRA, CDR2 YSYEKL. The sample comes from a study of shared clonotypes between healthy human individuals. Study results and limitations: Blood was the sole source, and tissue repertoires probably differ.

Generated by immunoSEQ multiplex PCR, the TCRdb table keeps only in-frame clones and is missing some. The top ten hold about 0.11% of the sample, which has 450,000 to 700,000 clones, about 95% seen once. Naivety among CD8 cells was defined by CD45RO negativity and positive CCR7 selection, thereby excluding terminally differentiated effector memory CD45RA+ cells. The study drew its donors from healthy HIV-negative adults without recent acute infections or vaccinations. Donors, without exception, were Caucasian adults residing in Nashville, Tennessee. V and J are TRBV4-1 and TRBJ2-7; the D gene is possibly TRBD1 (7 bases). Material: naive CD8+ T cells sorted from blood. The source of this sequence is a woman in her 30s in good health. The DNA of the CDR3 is TGCGCCAGCAGCCAAGCTTGGAGGGGGCTGGAAGAGCAGTACTTC. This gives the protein CASSQAWRGLEEQYF.